This is a list of T cell receptor beta chains from one sample in a study of shared T cell receptors in the human thymus. Clones were sequenced by immunoSEQ multiplex PCR, and TCRdb holds only the in-frame ones, with some missing. This table holds 640,000 or so clones, about 87% found once. These data were also reused for a study on human thymus T cells.

The sequencing sample was made of thymocytes. The receptors were gathered from a boy under two years old with a congenital heart defect. Both conserved end residues are part of each CDR3. The D gene is left open where the match is weak.

j_call d_call v_call cdr3_aa
TRBJ2-1 TRBD1 TRBV5-6 CASSPSDRVGDEQFF
TRBJ2-7 TRBD2 TRBV6-1 CALERRGGTYEQYF
TRBJ2-5 - TRBV28 CASSTRLVFKETQYF
- - TRBV4-2 CASSQEFFDYEQYF
TRBJ1-1 TRBD1 TRBV9 CASSVGTGYPDTEAFF
TRBJ2-7 TRBD2 TRBV10-1 CASSESAGGVSEQYF
TRBJ1-1 - TRBV19 CASTRPSWNTEAFF
TRBJ1-3 - TRBV4-3 CASSQRPGQLSGNTIYF
TRBJ2-7 TRBD1 TRBV7-3 CASIRTTGTGGIYEQYF
TRBJ2-3 TRBD1 TRBV28 CASSYYYPIRGQGPGTDTQYF
TRBJ1-1 TRBD1 TRBV19 CASSRDRSEAFF
TRBJ2-7 - TRBV2 CASSLGGLADSYEQYF
TRBJ1-6 TRBD1 TRBV6-6 CASTMGQPSSPLHF
TRBJ1-5 TRBD1 TRBV11-2 CASSQGGTGSYQPQHF
TRBJ1-4 - TRBV5-6 CASSFQGTTNEKLFF
TRBJ1-1 - TRBV6-5 CASRTLEGTEAFF
TRBJ2-5 TRBD2 TRBV6-5 CASGAGGRETQYF
TRBJ2-5 - TRBV29-1 CSLVVRLTNQETQYF
TRBJ2-5 - TRBV4-3 CASSQGGTAQYF
TRBJ2-2 TRBD2 TRBV19 CASSKAGVRAGELFF
TRBJ1-5 TRBD1 TRBV7-2 CASSAQFADRGDQPQHF
TRBJ2-1 TRBD1 TRBV19 CAIQGQDNEQFF
TRBJ1-2 - TRBV12-5 CASGLDGREGYTF
TRBJ2-3 TRBD1 TRBV6-5 CASSCLTGGRSDTQYF